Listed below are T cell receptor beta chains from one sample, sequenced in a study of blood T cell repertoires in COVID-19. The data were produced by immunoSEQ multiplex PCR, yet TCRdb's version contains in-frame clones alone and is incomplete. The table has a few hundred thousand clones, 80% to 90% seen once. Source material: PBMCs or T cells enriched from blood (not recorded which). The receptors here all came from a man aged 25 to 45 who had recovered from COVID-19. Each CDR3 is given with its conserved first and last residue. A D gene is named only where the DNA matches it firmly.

cdr3_aa: CASSLVYSNTEAFF
v_call: TRBV7-9
d_call: .

cdr3_aa: CASSYLAGGETQYF
v_call: TRBV9
d_call: TRBD2

cdr3_aa: CASSHRVKTLNTEAFF
v_call: TRBV18
d_call: .

cdr3_aa: CSVDTGGWDDGYTF
v_call: TRBV29-1
d_call: TRBD1

cdr3_aa: CASSLVAGGLGEQFF
v_call: TRBV11-2
d_call: TRBD2

cdr3_aa: CASSYSTSGGETQYF
v_call: TRBV6-5
d_call: TRBD2

cdr3_aa: CASSQEHGRDSYGYTF
v_call: TRBV4-2
d_call: TRBD1

cdr3_aa: CASSQAKGSGEKLFF
v_call: TRBV14
d_call: .

cdr3_aa: CASEAPTGGYGNTEAFF
v_call: TRBV19
d_call: TRBD1

cdr3_aa: CASSLSATGTANYGYTF
v_call: TRBV7-9
d_call: TRBD1

cdr3_aa: CASSYNPRGRNEKLFF
v_call: TRBV6-5
d_call: TRBD1

cdr3_aa: CASSPDRVNTEAFF
v_call: TRBV5-1
d_call: TRBD1

cdr3_aa: CASSRTSGDSYEQYF
v_call: TRBV19
d_call: TRBD2

cdr3_aa: CASSPLISGGRHTGELFF
v_call: TRBV27
d_call: TRBD2

cdr3_aa: CASSFWTETHNYGYTF
v_call: TRBV6-8
d_call: .

cdr3_aa: CASSEFRSGYGYTF
v_call: TRBV10-1
d_call: .

cdr3_aa: CASSRRGATDTQYF
v_call: TRBV7-9
d_call: TRBD2

cdr3_aa: CSVEVQTGGYEQYF
v_call: TRBV29-1
d_call: TRBD1

cdr3_aa: CASSFGTGDGYTF
v_call: TRBV7-9
d_call: TRBD1

cdr3_aa: CASSLADRGVTEAFF
v_call: TRBV5-8
d_call: TRBD1

cdr3_aa: CASRDRGLHEQYF
v_call: TRBV2
d_call: TRBD1

cdr3_aa: CARSLDRGGPVGYTF
v_call: TRBV5-1
d_call: .

cdr3_aa: CASRSWAEGNEKLFF
v_call: TRBV7-9
d_call: .

cdr3_aa: CASAPLDQPQHF
v_call: TRBV12-5
d_call: .

cdr3_aa: CASSRETGTVEKLFF
v_call: TRBV4-3
d_call: TRBD1

cdr3_aa: CAWSPGLAGARETQYF
v_call: TRBV30
d_call: TRBD2

cdr3_aa: CASSVATGSYGYTF
v_call: TRBV9
d_call: .

cdr3_aa: CASSTPGGIGNQPQHF
v_call: TRBV19
d_call: .

cdr3_aa: CASGTGSGELFF
v_call: TRBV5-1
d_call: TRBD1

cdr3_aa: CASSFFLTGRLDTEAFF
v_call: TRBV5-1
d_call: TRBD1

cdr3_aa: CASGGQINSPLHF
v_call: TRBV12-3/TRBV12-4
d_call: TRBD1

cdr3_aa: CASSLDNSYEQYF
v_call: TRBV5-1
d_call: .

cdr3_aa: CASSTRGGEKLFF
v_call: TRBV19
d_call: .

cdr3_aa: CASSQDNTLSVGNQPQHF
v_call: TRBV3-1/TRBV3-2
d_call: .

cdr3_aa: CASSPGTGNSPLHF
v_call: TRBV2
d_call: TRBD1

cdr3_aa: CASSPGHPLDYGYTF
v_call: TRBV27
d_call: .

cdr3_aa: CAIRPGQGADYGYTF
v_call: TRBV10-3
d_call: TRBD1

cdr3_aa: CASSTGQHGNTEAFF
v_call: TRBV7-9
d_call: .

cdr3_aa: CASSFTGVNTGELFF
v_call: TRBV5-6
d_call: .

cdr3_aa: CAISGLSASGGTYNEQFF
v_call: TRBV10-3
d_call: TRBD2

cdr3_aa: CASSFAGDQPQHF
v_call: TRBV12-3/TRBV12-4
d_call: .

cdr3_aa: CASSLRRTSGGMSLVF
v_call: TRBV27
d_call: TRBD2

cdr3_aa: CASSVEPGLATDTQYF
v_call: TRBV9
d_call: TRBD2

cdr3_aa: CASSEATGIHTEAFF
v_call: TRBV6-1
d_call: .

cdr3_aa: CASSEAIGGPSPPLHF
v_call: TRBV2
d_call: .

cdr3_aa: CASSDPTGGNTIYF
v_call: TRBV25-1
d_call: .

cdr3_aa: CASSETSQPRTF
v_call: TRBV2
d_call: TRBD2

cdr3_aa: CASSYWPGSSGELFF
v_call: TRBV6-5
d_call: .

cdr3_aa: CASSDNQGNYGYTF
v_call: TRBV5-6
d_call: .